Listed below are T cell receptor beta chains from one sample, sequenced in a study of control samples from healthy donors and cancer patients. Sequenced by immunoSEQ multiplex PCR; TCRdb stores in-frame clones only, minus some. The sample includes around 80,000 clones, roughly nine tenths seen only once; the top ten take 17%. The sample was blood. The receptors were sampled from a man over 45 in good health. Both conserved end residues are part of each CDR3. The D gene is left open where the match is weak. Only part of the rows carry a size: once, few, many, or a class if the clone is expanded.

CDR3nt,CDR3aa,j_gene,d_gene,v_gene,abundance
TGTGCCAGCAGTGACGCGGCGGGGGGCAGGGGTAGCACCGGGGAGCTGTTTTTT,CASSDAAGGRGSTGELFF,TRBJ2-2,TRBD2,TRBV25-1,.
TGTGCCACCAGGCCGACAGCCTACGAGCAGTACTTC,CATRPTAYEQYF,TRBJ2-7,.,TRBV24-1,.
TGTGCCACCAGCAGAGATAGGGGGTTGAGGGGAGAGACCCAGTACTTC,CATSRDRGLRGETQYF,TRBJ2-5,.,TRBV15,.
TGCGCCAGCAGCCAAGTGACTGGACAGGCAGGCTACACCTTC,CASSQVTGQAGYTF,TRBJ1-2,TRBD1,TRBV4-1,.
TGTGCCAGTAGTATAAAAAAAACCGGGACAGGGGTTAGTATTGAGCAGTTCTTC,CASSIKKTGTGVSIEQFF,TRBJ2-1,TRBD1,TRBV19,.
TGTGCCAGTAGTATAGACGGGACGTTGCTCTACGAGCAGTACTTC,CASSIDGTLLYEQYF,TRBJ2-7,.,TRBV19,.
TGTGCCAGCAGCTTGGCAGGGACGAATCAGCCCCAGCATTTT,CASSLAGTNQPQHF,TRBJ1-5,.,TRBV5-4,.
TGTGCGGGACGAACAGACATGACAAGTGAAGCTTTCTTT,CAGRTDMTSEAFF,TRBJ1-1,.,TRBV2,.
TGTGCCAGCACCCCGACCAGCGGCTATGGCTACACCTTC,CASTPTSGYGYTF,TRBJ1-2,.,TRBV2,.
TGTGCCAGCAGCGTAGACAGGGGGCAAGTAGATACGCAGTATTTT,CASSVDRGQVDTQYF,TRBJ2-3,.,TRBV21-1,.
TGCGCCAGCAGAACCCTAGGGACTGAAGCTTTCTTT,CASRTLGTEAFF,TRBJ1-1,.,TRBV10-2,.
TGTGCCACCAGCATATGGACCGGCTACACCTTC,CATSIWTGYTF,TRBJ1-2,.,TRBV15,.
TGCGCCAGCAGCGCGGACAGGGTATCCAACTCCTACGAGCAGTACTTC,CASSADRVSNSYEQYF,TRBJ2-7,TRBD1,TRBV5-1,.
TGTGCCTGGAGGACTAGCACAGATACGCAGTATTTT,CAWRTSTDTQYF,TRBJ2-3,.,TRBV30,.
TGTGCCAGCAGCTTAGCCGGCGGACGCTCTGGAAACACCATATATTTT,CASSLAGGRSGNTIYF,TRBJ1-3,.,TRBV7-9,.
TGTGCCAGCAGCCTGGGGCCCAATCAAGGGACGGCGGCTGGGGCCAACGTCCTGACTTTC,CASSLGPNQGTAAGANVLTF,TRBJ2-6,.,TRBV7-8,few
TGTGCCAGCAGCTTAGAAGGGTCCAAGACTGGAAACACCATATATTTT,CASSLEGSKTGNTIYF,TRBJ1-3,.,TRBV11-2,.
TGTGCCAGCAGTTTTGGTAGCGCCGGGGTCGAGCAGTACTTC,CASSFGSAGVEQYF,TRBJ2-7,.,TRBV28,.
TGTGCCAGCAGTTACTCCGGGACAGGGTTCTACGAGCAGTACTTC,CASSYSGTGFYEQYF,TRBJ2-7,TRBD1,TRBV6-5,.
TGTGCCAGCAGCCCCATGAGAACTGAAGCTTTCTTT,CASSPMRTEAFF,TRBJ1-1,.,TRBV9,.
TGTGCCAGTACTAGGGGAGAAAGGGACTATGGCTACACCTTC,CASTRGERDYGYTF,TRBJ1-2,.,TRBV19,.
TGTGCCAGCAGCTTAATCAGCGGGGGATGGGGCACTGAAGCTTTCTTT,CASSLISGGWGTEAFF,TRBJ1-1,.,TRBV7-2,.
TGTGCCAGCAGTGAAACTGGGGCGGGGGCCTACGAGCAGTACTTC,CASSETGAGAYEQYF,TRBJ2-7,TRBD2,TRBV6-1,.
TGTGCCAGCCAGGGGGCGATGAACACTGAAGCTTTCTTT,CASQGAMNTEAFF,TRBJ1-1,TRBD1,TRBV11-2,.
TGTGCCAGCAGCTTTTACCTCTATAGCAATCAGCCCCAGCATTTT,CASSFYLYSNQPQHF,TRBJ1-5,.,TRBV7-6,.
TGTGCCAGCAGTCCCCGACGGGGAGCTAATGAAAAACTGTTTTTT,CASSPRRGANEKLFF,TRBJ1-4,.,TRBV6-5,once
TGTGCCAGCAGCAAGAACAGGTTTGAAGCTTTCTTT,CASSKNRFEAFF,TRBJ1-1,.,TRBV6-2/TRBV6-3,.
TGTGCCAGCAACACAGGGACACAGCCCCAGCATTTT,CASNTGTQPQHF,TRBJ1-5,.,TRBV7-9,.
TGTGCCAGCAGGCGACAGGGGGAGGGTGGCTACACCTTC,CASRRQGEGGYTF,TRBJ1-2,TRBD1,TRBV6-5,.
TGTGCCAGCAGCTTCGGACAGGGCGCTGGAAACACCATATATTTT,CASSFGQGAGNTIYF,TRBJ1-3,TRBD1,TRBV6-6,.
TGTGCCAGCCACAGGGGGGGTACTGGGGCCAACGTCCTGACTTTC,CASHRGGTGANVLTF,TRBJ2-6,.,TRBV5-5,.
TGTGCCAGCAGCTTTTGGGACGGGAACACCGGGGAGCTGTTTTTT,CASSFWDGNTGELFF,TRBJ2-2,.,TRBV5-6,.
TGTGCCAGTAGTATAGATAGGGGGACTGAAGCTTTCTTT,CASSIDRGTEAFF,TRBJ1-1,.,TRBV19,.